The sequence of this T cell receptor beta chain was determined in a study of T cell responses to AZD1222 COVID-19 vaccine. Study-wide findings and caveats: Spike-specific TCR repertoires showed rising breadth and depth after two AZD1222 doses.

Regarding this clone: Its antigen is not known.

Method: immunoSEQ multiplex PCR; TCRdb's copy keeps in-frame clones and lacks some. The sample has approximately 110,000 clones, over 75% seen once; the top ten hold 2.5% to 3%. Looked up from germline, CDR1 is MDHEN and CDR2 is SYDVKM. V was clipped by 8 bases and J by 5 bases; unmatched bases: 6. This CDR3 region has 13 residues. The sequenced sample was peripheral blood, obtained on day 0 of AZD1222 vaccination. The origin of this receptor is an adult in good health. This chain uses TRBV28 with TRBJ1-1, with 9 nucleotides matching TRBD1. CDR3: CASRTGVRTEAFF. In DNA form, the CDR3 reads TGTGCCAGCCGGACAGGGGTGAGGACTGAAGCTTTCTTT.